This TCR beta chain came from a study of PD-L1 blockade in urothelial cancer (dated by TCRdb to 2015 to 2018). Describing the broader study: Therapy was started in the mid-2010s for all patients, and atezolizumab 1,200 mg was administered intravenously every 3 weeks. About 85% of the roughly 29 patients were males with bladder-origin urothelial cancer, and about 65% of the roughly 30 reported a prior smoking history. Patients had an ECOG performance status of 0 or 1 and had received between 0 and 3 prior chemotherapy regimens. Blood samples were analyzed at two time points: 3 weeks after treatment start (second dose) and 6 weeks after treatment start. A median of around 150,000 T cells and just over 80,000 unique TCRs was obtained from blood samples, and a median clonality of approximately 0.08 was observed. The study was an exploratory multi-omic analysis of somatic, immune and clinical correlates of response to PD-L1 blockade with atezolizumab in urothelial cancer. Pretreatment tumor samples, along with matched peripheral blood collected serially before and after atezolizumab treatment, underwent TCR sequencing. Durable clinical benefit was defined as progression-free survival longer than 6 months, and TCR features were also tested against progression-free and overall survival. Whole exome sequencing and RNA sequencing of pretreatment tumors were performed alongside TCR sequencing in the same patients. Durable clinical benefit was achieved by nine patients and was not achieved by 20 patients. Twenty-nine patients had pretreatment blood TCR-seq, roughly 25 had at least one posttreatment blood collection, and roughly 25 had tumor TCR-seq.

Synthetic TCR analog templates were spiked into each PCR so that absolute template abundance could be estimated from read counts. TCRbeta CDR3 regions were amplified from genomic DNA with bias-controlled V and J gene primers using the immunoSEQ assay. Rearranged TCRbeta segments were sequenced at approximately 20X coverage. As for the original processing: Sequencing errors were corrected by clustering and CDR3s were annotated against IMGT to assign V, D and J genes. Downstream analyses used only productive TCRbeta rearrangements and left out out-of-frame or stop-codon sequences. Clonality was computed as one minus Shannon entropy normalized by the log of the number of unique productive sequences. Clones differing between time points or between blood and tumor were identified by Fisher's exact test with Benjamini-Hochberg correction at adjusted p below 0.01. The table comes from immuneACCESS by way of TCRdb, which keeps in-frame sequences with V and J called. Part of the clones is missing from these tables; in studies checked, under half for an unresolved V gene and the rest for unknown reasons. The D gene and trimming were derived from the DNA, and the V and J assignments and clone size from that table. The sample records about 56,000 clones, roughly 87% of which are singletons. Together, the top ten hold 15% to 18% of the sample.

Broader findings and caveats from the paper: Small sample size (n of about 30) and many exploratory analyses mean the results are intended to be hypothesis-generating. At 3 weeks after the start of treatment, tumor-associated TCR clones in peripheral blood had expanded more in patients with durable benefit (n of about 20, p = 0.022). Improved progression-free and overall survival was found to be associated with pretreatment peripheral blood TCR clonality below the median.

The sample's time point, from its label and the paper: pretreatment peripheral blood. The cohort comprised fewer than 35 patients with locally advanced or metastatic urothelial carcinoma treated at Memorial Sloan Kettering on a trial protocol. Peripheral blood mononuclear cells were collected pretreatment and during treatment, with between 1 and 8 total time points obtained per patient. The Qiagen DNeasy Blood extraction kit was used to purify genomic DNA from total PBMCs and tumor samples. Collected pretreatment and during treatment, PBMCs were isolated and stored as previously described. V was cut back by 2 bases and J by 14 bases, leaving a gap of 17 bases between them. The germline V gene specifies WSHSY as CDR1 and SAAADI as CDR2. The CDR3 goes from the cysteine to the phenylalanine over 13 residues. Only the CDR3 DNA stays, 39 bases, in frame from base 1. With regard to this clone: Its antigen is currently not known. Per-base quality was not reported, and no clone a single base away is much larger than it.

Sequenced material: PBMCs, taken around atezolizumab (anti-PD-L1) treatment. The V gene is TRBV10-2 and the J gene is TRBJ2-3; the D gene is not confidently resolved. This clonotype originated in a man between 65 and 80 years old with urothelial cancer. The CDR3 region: CASSEGSHRYAYF. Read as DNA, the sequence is TGCGCCAGCAGTGAGGGATCGCACAGATACGCGTATTTT.